This passage covers 13 T cell receptor beta chains from one sample sequenced in a study of T cells in Graves' hyperthyroidism and ophthalmopathy. What was amplified from RNA transcripts were TCR beta CDR3 regions. A set of HTBI primers served as the primers for a first-round RT-PCR of the TCR CDR3. TCRdb reprocessed the multiplex PCR reads with MiXCR, giving one entry per CDR3 protein. The table lists more than 500,000 distinct CDR3 sequences, around 15% of them singletons. The material sequenced was blood. The receptors stem from a woman aged 40 to 50 with Graves' ophthalmopathy.

This clonotype appeared a few times. The chain is built from TRBV28 and TRBJ1-1; the D gene is possibly TRBD1 (6 bases). V lost 2 bases and J 5 bases, leaving 15 bases between the germline ends. This CDR3 has 15 amino acids. Germline V lookup: CDR1 MDHEN, CDR2 SYDVKM. The CDR3 sequence is CASSLGSRGYTEAFF. CDR3 coding DNA: TGTGCCAGCAGTTTAGGAAGCAGGGGTTATACTGAAGCTTTCTTT.

This clonotype was seen ten or more times. The J gene is TRBJ2-7, the V gene TRBV28; TRBD2 matches 13 bases. Trimming removed 6 bases from V and 2 bases from J; junction bases left unmatched: 10. This CDR3 is built from 17 residues. Germline V CDR1 and CDR2: MDHEN, SYDVKM. The CDR3 region is CASRRRTSGSHTYEQYF. CDR3 DNA: TGTGCCAGCAGGCGACGGACTAGCGGGAGTCACACCTACGAGCAGTACTTC.

The rearrangement joins TRBV9 to TRBJ2-3, with D possibly matching TRBD2 (5 bases). The V gene lost 0 bases and the J gene lost 4 bases, with 9 bases spanning the gap. Germline V gene sequence: CDR1 SGDLS, CDR2 YYNGEE. This CDR3 comprises 14 residues. CDR3 amino acids: CASSVGGFADTQYF. The CDR3 DNA sequence: TGTGCCAGCAGCGTAGGAGGGTTCGCAGATACGCAGTATTTT.

At least ten counts were recorded for this clonotype. This sequence joins TRBV6-1 and TRBJ2-7; D is unclear. This CDR3 contains 13 residues. CDR1 is MNHNS, CDR2 SASEGT, per germline. Trimming stripped 6 bases from V and 2 bases from J, with 11 bases between. Here the CDR3 DNA reads TGTGCCAGCAGCAATAGTGTTACCTACGAGCAGTACTTC. This sequence encodes CASSNSVTYEQYF.

The rearrangement joins TRBV13 to TRBJ2-7; maybe TRBD1 (7 bases). V lost 5 bases to trimming and J lost 1 base, with 15 bases between them. Germline V gene lookup returns CDR1 PRHDT and CDR2 FYEKMQ (reference sequence). The CDR3 has 15 amino acids. The CDR3 DNA reads TGTGCCAGCAGCCCTCCCGGGGGACAGTCCTACGAGCAGTACTTC. Its translation is CASSPPGGQSYEQYF.

This clonotype was counted at least ten times. Because the CDR3 is missing its conserved closing phenylalanine or tryptophan, this is likely a read error. The rearrangement joins TRBV20-1 to TRBJ1-1; D gene unclear. CDR3 length: 14 residues. Per the germline V gene, CDR1 is DFQATT and CDR2 is SNEGSKA (reference sequence). Trimming cost V 3 bases and J 1 base, with 12 bases left between them. DNA of the CDR3: TGCAGTGCTAGCCCGCCAGGCAAGAACACTGAAGCTTTCCTT. Translation: CSASPPGKNTEAFL.

This clonotype has at least ten counts. The chain combines TRBV27 with TRBJ2-7; 7 nucleotides agree with TRBD2. Germline V gene data show CDR1 as MNHEY and CDR2 as SMNVEV (reference sequence). V lost 5 bases and J lost 4; bases outside the gene matches: 17. The CDR3 spans 17 residues. CDR3 coding DNA: TGTGCCAGCAGTATTCGAGCGGGAAACCCTCTACTTTACGAGCAGTACTTC. Residues: CASSIRAGNPLLYEQYF.

This clonotype was detected many times. This sequence joins TRBV7-2 and TRBJ2-7; 8 nucleotides line up with TRBD1. V trimming: 5 bases; J trimming: 5 bases; junction bases outside the gene matches: 8. The CDR3 is 14 residues long. Germline assignment: CDR1 SGHTA and CDR2 FQGNSA. CDR3 sequence (DNA): TGTGCCAGCAGCAGCGGATACAGGGGGGACGAGCAGTACTTC. Its translation is CASSSGYRGDEQYF.

Worth noting for this clonotype: The junction departs from the called germline gene at one end, perhaps through a read error. The chain couples TRBV6-1 to TRBJ2-5, with 8 bases identical to TRBD1. Germline CDR1 is MNHNS and CDR2 is SASEGT. There are 12 residues in the CDR3. CDR3 amino acids: CASREGTGTQYF. The CDR3 DNA follows: TGTGCCAGCAGGGAAGGGACAGGGACCCAGTACTTC.

Many counts were recorded for this clonotype. This CDR3 is CASSADREDGQPQHF. CDR3 nucleotides: TGTGCCAGCAGCGCCGACAGGGAGGACGGTCAGCCCCAGCATTTT. V gene TRBV7-9 combines with J gene TRBJ1-5, with 7 bases that match TRBD1. Germline CDR1 is SEHNR and CDR2 is FQNEAQ (reference sequence). The CDR3 sequence is 15 residues long. Trimming cost V 5 bases and J 6 bases; bases outside gene matches: 10.

This clonotype was seen ten or more times. The chain recombines TRBV6-1 with TRBJ2-5, with D perhaps TRBD1 or TRBD2 (6 bases each). V was clipped by 6 bases and J by 7 bases, with 9 bases between them. The CDR3 spans 11 residues. Germline CDR1 MNHNS, CDR2 SASEGT. The CDR3 here is CASREGGTQYF. CDR3 in DNA: TGTGCCAGCAGGGAGGGGGGGACCCAGTACTTC.

In this sample, this clonotype turned up a few times. The V and J genes are TRBV12-3 or TRBV12-4 and TRBJ2-2, with D perhaps matching TRBD2 (5 bases). The CDR3 sequence is 16 residues long. The germline V and J ends were trimmed by 2 bases and 5 bases, with 15 bases remaining between them. The CDR3 here is CASSLPVWRSTGELFF. The CDR3 DNA follows: TGTGCCAGCAGTTTACCGGTCTGGAGGAGTACCGGGGAGCTGTTTTTT.

This clonotype was counted only a few times. The rearrangement uses TRBV7-2 and TRBJ1-5; D gene uncertain. CDR3 size: 13 residues. V lost 2 bases to trimming and J lost 4 bases, with 6 bases between them. CDR1 and CDR2 from the germline V gene are SGHTA and FQGNSA. CDR3 sequence reads: CASSLTRNQPQHF. CDR3 DNA sequence: TGTGCCAGCAGCTTAACCAGAAATCAGCCCCAGCATTTT.